The present entry profiles one T cell receptor (beta chain) with its context. Its antigen remains unidentified. Presence of unique molecular identifiers characterized the TCR beta cDNA libraries. Starting from approximately 1 to 10 million T cells, the study yielded 450,000 to 500,000 cDNA molecules. TCRdb called the PCR reads again in MiXCR, with one record for every CDR3 protein. The sample has approximately 360,000 distinct CDR3 sequences, roughly 38% seen once. The sample belongs to a study of post-analysis software for immune sequencing data. The CDR3 runs to 15 residues. Trimming at V came to 4 bases and at J to 8 bases, leaving 7 bases not matched to a gene. Germline CDR1 and CDR2: LGHNA and YSLEER. Overall study findings and caveats: Patients carried a few TRBV segments more frequently than controls did, and TRBV5-6, TRBV5-1 and TRBV20-1 were among them. With F measure, samples from one preparation batch clustered together strongly.

The clonotype originates from a girl aged 10 to 17 with multiple sclerosis. The sample was blood. The J gene is TRBJ1-4, the V gene TRBV4-3; 10 bases align to TRBD1. The CDR3: CASSLRQGASEKLFF. CDR3 sequence (DNA): TGCGCCAGCAGCCTTCGACAGGGGGCATCGGAAAAACTGTTTTTT.